These 5 T cell receptor beta chains were all obtained from the same sample, sequenced in a study of shared clonotypes between healthy human individuals. Clones were sequenced by immunoSEQ multiplex PCR, and TCRdb holds only the in-frame ones, with some missing. In the table there are around 1,900,000 clones, roughly 95% of which are singletons. It was CD45RO-negative cells, positively selected for CCR7, that made up naive CD8 cells, with terminally differentiated effector memory CD45RA+ cells excluded. The sequencing input was naive CD8+ T cells from PBMCs. The receptors derive from a man between 18 and 35 years old in good health. Some clones in this sample may be carry-over from other donors' samples.

CDR3 residues: CASSQDTGLNEKLFF. The CDR3 DNA follows: TGCGCCAGCAGCCAAGATACAGGGCTAAATGAAAAACTGTTTTTT. The chain carries TRBV4-3 and TRBJ1-4, with TRBD1 as a possible D gene (6 bases). Germline V gene lookup returns CDR1 LGHNA and CDR2 YSLEER. V was trimmed by 0 bases and J by 5 bases, leaving 10 bases between them. The CDR3 loop spans 15 amino acids.

The chain recombines TRBV7-9 with TRBJ1-2, with 7 bases matching TRBD1. The CDR3 has 15 amino acids. J gave up 8 bases and V 7 bases, and 16 bases lay outside the gene matches. The germline V gene encodes CDR1 SEHNR and CDR2 FQNEAQ (reference sequence). Here the CDR3 reads CASTLGTVLSRGYTF. In DNA form, the CDR3 reads TGTGCCAGCACCCTGGGGACAGTTCTTAGTAGGGGCTACACCTTC.

This clone was seen only once. A junction end diverges from the germline sequence, so it may reflect a read error. CDR3 nucleotides: TGTGCCAGCTGTTTCGTCGAGGGCTCCTACGAGCAGTACTTC. Translating it yields CASCFVEGSYEQYF. The chain carries TRBV28 and TRBJ2-7, with D perhaps matching TRBD2 (5 bases). CDR1 and CDR2 (germline): MDHEN, SYDVKM. The CDR3 covers 14 residues.

This rearrangement joins TRBV6-5 to TRBJ2-1, with no clear D. This CDR3 is 14 amino acids long. Between the trimmed V and J ends, which lost 6 bases and 9 bases, there was a span of 18 bases. Per the germline V gene, CDR1 is MNHEY and CDR2 is SVGAGI. This chain's CDR3 is CASSPNRVRSEQFF. Here the CDR3 DNA reads TGTGCCAGCAGCCCAAATAGGGTAAGGAGTGAGCAGTTCTTC.

This chain joins TRBV5-1 and TRBJ2-1; 10 bases fit TRBD1. The CDR3 has 17 amino acids. J lost 2 bases, V lost 4 bases, and 9 bases had no gene match. In germline, CDR1 is SGHRS, CDR2 YFSETQ. Here the CDR3 DNA reads TGCGCCAGCAGCCTCGGACAGGGGGTAAACCCCTACAATGAGCAGTTCTTC. It encodes CASSLGQGVNPYNEQFF.